These 10 T cell receptor beta chains came from one sample sequenced in a study of blood T cell repertoires in COVID-19. The table came from immunoSEQ multiplex PCR; TCRdb's copy has only in-frame clones and leaves some out. The sample has 170,000 or so clones, around 90% seen once. The sequencing input was PBMCs or T cells enriched from blood (not recorded which). The receptor set was obtained from a woman between 18 and 30 years old who had recovered from COVID-19.

V usage is TRBV5-6 and J usage is TRBJ2-7, with 8 bases fitting TRBD2. The CDR3 has 15 amino acids. The V segment lost 4 bases and the J segment 2 bases; nucleotides outside the gene matches: 8. Germline V gene lookup returns CDR1 SGHDT and CDR2 YYEEEE. The CDR3 sequence is CASSKIAGPTYEQYF. In DNA, the CDR3 is TGTGCCAGCAGCAAAATAGCGGGACCAACCTACGAGCAGTACTTC.

The chain recombines TRBV29-1 with TRBJ2-2, with 9 bases aligning to TRBD2. CDR1 and CDR2 from the germline V gene are SQVTM and ANQGSEA. The trim removed 4 bases at V and 6 bases at J, leaving 3 bases unmatched. The CDR3 is 13 residues long. As DNA, the CDR3 is TGCAGCGTTGCTAGCGGGAAGGCCGGGGAGCTGTTTTTT. Its protein product is CSVASGKAGELFF.

In this sample, this clone turned up once. The genes are TRBV29-1 and TRBJ2-1, with D possibly matching TRBD2 (6 bases). V lost 0 bases and J 2 bases, leaving 11 bases between the germline ends. Germline lookup yields CDR1 SQVTM and CDR2 ANQGSEA. This CDR3 is 15 amino acids long. This CDR3 is CSVEDLGGPYNEQFF. The CDR3 DNA follows: TGCAGCGTTGAAGATCTGGGGGGTCCCTACAATGAGCAGTTCTTC.

There are a few counts of this clone. The chain couples TRBV13 to TRBJ2-7, with D possibly being TRBD1 (5 bases). This CDR3 has 13 amino acids. The V end was cut by 3 bases, the J end by 2 bases, with 8 bases between. Germline-derived CDR1 and CDR2 are PRHDT and FYEKMQ (reference sequence). The CDR3 DNA reads TGTGCCAGCAGCTTCCTAGGGGCCTACGAGCAGTACTTC. As protein: CASSFLGAYEQYF.

This chain uses TRBV30 with TRBJ1-5, with D perhaps TRBD1 (6 bases). CDR1 is GTSNPN, CDR2 SVGIG, per germline (reference sequence). The CDR3 sequence is 14 residues long. The ends were cut back, 3 bases at V and 5 bases at J, with 14 bases in the middle. The CDR3 DNA reads as TGTGCCTGGAGCCCAACAGGGATTGATCAGCCCCAGCATTTT. Translating gives CAWSPTGIDQPQHF.

The chain combines TRBV3-1 (or the pseudogene TRBV3-2) with TRBJ2-1; D remains ambiguous. Between the trimmed V and J ends, which lost 0 bases and 5 bases, there was a span of 11 bases. Germline V lookup: CDR1 LGHDT, CDR2 YNNKEL (reference sequence). This CDR3 spans 15 amino acids. The CDR3 is CASSQDVNSHNEQFF. CDR3 in DNA: TGTGCCAGCAGCCAAGATGTGAATAGCCACAATGAGCAGTTCTTC.

The V gene is TRBV6-2 or TRBV6-3, the J gene TRBJ1-5; D not resolved. CDR1 and CDR2 from the germline V gene are MNHEY and SVGEGT. This CDR3 spans 14 amino acids. The V end lost 2 bases, the J end lost 6 bases, and 11 bases lay between the germline ends. CDR3 sequence: CASSYPRDIQPQHF. In DNA, the CDR3 is TGTGCCAGCAGTTACCCACGGGATATTCAGCCCCAGCATTTT.

The chain has TRBV6-1 and TRBJ2-7, with 10 bases lining up with TRBD1. V shed 2 bases, J shed 3 bases, and the junction held 7 bases outside the gene matches. The V gene's germline CDR1 is MNHNS and CDR2 SASEGT. The CDR3 contains 16 residues. The CDR3 coding sequence is TGTGCCAGCAGTGAATTTCCATGGACAGGGGGCTACGAGCAGTACTTC. It yields the protein CASSEFPWTGGYEQYF.

The chain combines TRBV19 with TRBJ1-1; D is perhaps TRBD1 (6 bases). CDR1 is LNHDA and CDR2 is SQIVND in the germline V gene (reference sequence). The V gene lost 5 bases and the J gene lost 5 bases, with 12 bases spanning the gap. The CDR3 totals 13 residues. The chain's CDR3 is CASSWAGATEAFF. CDR3 DNA: TGTGCCAGTAGTTGGGCAGGGGCGACTGAAGCTTTCTTT.

This clone has just a few counts. The CDR3 DNA reads as TGTGCCAGCAGCAGACTCTCCTATAATTCACCCCTCCACTTT. It yields the protein CASSRLSYNSPLHF. The V gene is TRBV27, the J gene TRBJ1-6; D is unresolved. This CDR3 is 14 amino acids long. From germline, CDR1 is MNHEY and CDR2 SMNVEV (reference sequence). Trimming stripped 6 bases from V and 0 bases from J, with 6 bases between.